This entry lists 28 T cell receptor beta chains sequenced from one sample in a study of OX40 agonist ivuxolimab in advanced cancers. Only in-frame clones appear in the TCRdb table, and some are missing; sequencing was by immunoSEQ multiplex PCR. Among more than 65,000 clones listed, roughly 77% were seen once. The sample in question was CD4+ or CD8+ T cells sorted from blood, obtained in a trial of the OX40 agonist ivuxolimab. All receptors derive from an adult with an advanced solid tumor such as melanoma, head and neck, liver or kidney cancer.

This chain connects TRBV6-6 to TRBJ1-2, with a tentative D call TRBD1 (5 bases). V dropped 2 bases and J dropped 8 bases, with 15 bases sitting between them. The CDR3 has 14 amino acids. Germline V gives CDR1 MNHNY, CDR2 SVGAGI (reference sequence). The CDR3 nucleotides read TGTGCCAGCAGTTACCTCGAGGGGCGCTACGGCTACACCTTC. It codes for CASSYLEGRYGYTF.

The gene calls are TRBV21-1 and TRBJ2-7; whether TRBD2, the table's D call, matches the DNA was not checked. TRBV21-1 is tagged as a pseudogene. The CDR3 sequence is 15 residues long. The CDR3 bases are TGTGCCAGCAGCAAAAGGACTACTTTACGCGACGAGCAGTACTTC. Amino acid sequence: CASSKRTTLRDEQYF.

The rearrangement links TRBV18 to TRBJ2-5; 9 nucleotides agree with TRBD2. Per germline, CDR1 KGHSH and CDR2 LQKENI. With 6 bases clipped from V and 5 bases from J, the junction kept 7 bases outside the gene matches. This CDR3 has 14 amino acids. The CDR3 DNA is TGTGCCAGCTCGCCTAGCGGGACGGCGGAGACCCAGTACTTC. Residues: CASSPSGTAETQYF.

The chain uses TRBV7-2 and TRBJ2-7; the match to TRBD1 covers 9 bases. With V trimmed by 1 base and J by 0 bases, 7 bases remained unmatched. The CDR3 length is 17 residues. CDR1 and CDR2 from the germline V gene are SGHTA and FQGNSA. The CDR3, as DNA: TGTGCCAGCAGCTTAGATGGGACAGGGACGATCTCCTACGAGCAGTACTTC. Protein sequence: CASSLDGTGTISYEQYF. Full variable domain (outside the CDR3, taken from reference TRBV7-2 and TRBJ2-7): GAGVSQSPSNKVTEKGKDVELRCDPISGHTALYWYRQSLGQGLEFLIYFQGNSAPDKSGLPSDRFSAERTGGSVSTLTIQRTQQEDSAVYLCASSLDGTGTISYEQYFGPGTRLTVT.

The V gene is TRBV5-1, the J gene TRBJ1-6, with 9 bases lining up with TRBD1. V lost 6 bases to trimming and J lost 7 bases; unmatched junction nucleotides: 5. Germline V gives CDR1 SGHRS, CDR2 YFSETQ. This CDR3 is 14 amino acids long. CDR3 coding DNA: TGCGCCAGCACCCCCGGGACAGGGAATTCACCCCTCCACTTT. It specifies CASTPGTGNSPLHF.

The gene calls are TRBV6-4 and TRBJ2-3; 8 nucleotides line up with TRBD1. The CDR3 contains 16 residues. J lost 4 bases, V lost 2 bases, and 8 bases had no gene match. The germline V gene has CDR1 MRHNA and CDR2 SNTAGT. The CDR3 DNA is TGTGCCAGCAGTGACGAAGCTGGACAGGGCGCAGATACGCAGTATTTT. It encodes CASSDEAGQGADTQYF.

In DNA, the CDR3 is TGTGCCAGCAACTTAAAGGGGTATCGGGAAGCTTTCTTT. Translated: CASNLKGYREAFF. The genes are TRBV6-1 and TRBJ1-1, with TRBD1 as a possible D gene (5 bases). The V and J ends lost 7 bases and 8 bases respectively, with 17 bases between them. Looked up from germline, CDR1 is MNHNS and CDR2 is SASEGT. The CDR3 totals 13 residues.

The gene calls are TRBV7-2 and TRBJ2-2; D is possibly TRBD2 (5 bases). Germline CDR1 and CDR2: SGHTA and FQGNSA. This CDR3 has 15 amino acids. The ends were cut back, 6 bases at V and 6 bases at J, with 17 bases in the middle. CDR3 protein: CASRRAAGTAGELFF. Here the CDR3 DNA reads TGTGCCAGCAGGAGGGCGGCCGGCACCGCCGGGGAGCTGTTTTTT.

This clone has just a few counts. The chain combines TRBV4-1 with TRBJ1-3; D possibly corresponds to TRBD1 (5 bases). Germline V CDR1 and CDR2: MGHRA, YSYEKL. V gave up 1 base and J gave up 0 bases, with 19 bases separating them. The CDR3 runs 19 residues. The CDR3 spells CASSQVFAGRTLSGNTIYF. CDR3 in DNA: TGCGCCAGCAGCCAAGTCTTCGCAGGGAGAACCCTCTCTGGAAACACCATATATTTT.

This chain connects TRBV19 to TRBJ1-2; D perhaps matches TRBD1 (5 bases). Between the trimmed V and J ends, which lost 2 bases and 8 bases, there was a span of 15 bases. CDR3 length equals 14 residues. CDR1 and CDR2 (germline): LNHDA, SQIVND (reference sequence). CDR3 loop: CASSIIGRDGGYTF. The CDR3 DNA reads as TGTGCCAGTAGTATAATTGGCAGGGACGGGGGCTACACCTTC.

The chain recombines TRBV7-3 with TRBJ2-2, with 8 bases that match TRBD2. CDR3 length: 16 residues. Per germline, CDR1 SGHTA and CDR2 FQGTGA. The junction had 1 base not matched to a gene; V was cut back by 1 base and J by 0 bases. The chain's CDR3 is CASSLNSGANTGELFF. The DNA of the CDR3 is TGTGCCAGCAGCTTAAATAGCGGGGCGAACACCGGGGAGCTGTTTTTT. Variable domain in full (rest from reference TRBV7-3 and TRBJ2-2): GAGVSQTPSNKVTEKGKYVELRCDPISGHTALYWYRQSLGQGPEFLIYFQGTGAADDSGLPNDRFFAVRPEGSVSTLKIQRTERGDSAVYLCASSLNSGANTGELFFGEGSRLTVL.

V gene TRBV7-2 combines with J gene TRBJ1-4, with a weak D call TRBD1 (5 bases). Germline CDR1 is SGHTA and CDR2 is FQGNSA. Between the trimmed V and J ends, which lost 1 base and 7 bases, there was a span of 10 bases. This CDR3 has 14 amino acids. The DNA for the CDR3 is TGTGCCAGCAGCTTAGTCCAGGGTTTTGAAAAACTGTTTTTT. Translation: CASSLVQGFEKLFF.

The V call is TRBV5-1, the J call TRBJ2-3, with 7 bases lining up with TRBD2. Per the germline V gene, CDR1 is SGHRS and CDR2 is YFSETQ. The CDR3 totals 16 residues. After removal of 4 bases from V and 0 bases from J, the junction contained 8 bases not matched to a gene. CDR3 loop: CASSPGRGSSTDTQYF. In DNA form, the CDR3 reads TGCGCCAGCAGCCCGGGGCGGGGGTCTAGCACAGATACGCAGTATTTT.

This sequence joins TRBV4-1 and TRBJ1-4, with 7 positions matching TRBD1. The V gene end was trimmed by 5 bases and the J gene end by 5 bases; junction bases not matched to a gene: 11. CDR3 size: 16 residues. CDR1 and CDR2 (germline): MGHRA, YSYEKL. CDR3 in amino acids: CASSMDSTGLNEKLFF. The CDR3 DNA reads TGCGCCAGCAGCATGGATTCGACAGGGTTAAATGAAAAACTGTTTTTT.

The V gene is TRBV5-3, the J gene TRBJ1-1; D gene ambiguous. TRBV5-3 is an open reading frame, and its role is uncertain. CDR3 length: 14 residues. The V end lost 4 bases, the J end lost 6 bases, and 16 bases lay between the germline ends. CDR3 loop: CARSLTDGAPEAFF. The CDR3 region has the DNA TGTGCCAGAAGCCTAACTGACGGCGCGCCTGAAGCTTTCTTT.

This rearrangement joins TRBV11-3 to TRBJ2-5; perhaps TRBD1 as D (5 bases). The germline gives CDR1 SGHNT, CDR2 YENEEA. The CDR3 is 17 residues long. Trimming stripped 5 bases from V and 4 bases from J, with 23 bases between. CDR3 sequence reads: CASSLVAQDPLRETQYF. DNA for the CDR3: TGTGCCAGCAGCCTAGTGGCACAGGACCCCCTGAGAGAGACCCAGTACTTC.

V usage is TRBV19 and J usage is TRBJ2-7; 8 bases match TRBD1. Germline V gene lookup returns CDR1 LNHDA and CDR2 SQIVND (reference sequence). The V and J ends lost 0 bases and 2 bases, in that order; junction bases with no gene match: 6. The CDR3 spans 16 residues. The CDR3 nucleotides read TGTGCCAGTAGTATAGATGTTGACAGGGGAGCCTACGAGCAGTACTTC. As protein: CASSIDVDRGAYEQYF.

The V and J genes are TRBV18 and TRBJ2-7; D remains unclear. Germline V gene data show CDR1 as KGHSH and CDR2 as LQKENI. The ends were cut back, 3 bases at V and 4 bases at J, with 13 bases in the middle. The CDR3 covers 14 residues. The CDR3 bases are TGTGCCAGCTCACCCAAGGGAACCTCATACGAGCAGTACTTC. Encoded protein: CASSPKGTSYEQYF.

V and J are TRBV15 and TRBJ2-3; maybe TRBD1 (5 bases). Trimming shortened V by 5 bases and J by 7 bases, and 10 bases separated the two germline ends. The CDR3 sequence is 12 residues long. CDR1 and CDR2 (germline): LNHNV, YYDKDF (reference sequence). CDR3: CATSRQGNTQYF. CDR3 coding DNA: TGTGCCACCAGCCGGCAGGGAAATACGCAGTATTTT.

The CDR3 reads CASSVGEGEKLFF. The DNA of the CDR3 is TGTGCCAGCAGTGTGGGGGAGGGTGAAAAACTGTTTTTT. The chain has TRBV2 and TRBJ1-4, with a tentative D call TRBD1 (5 bases). Trimming took 4 bases from V and 7 from J, leaving 10 bases between them. CDR3 size: 13 residues. Germline V gene lookup returns CDR1 SNHLY and CDR2 FYNNEI.

J is TRBJ1-1 and V is TRBV7-8; D remains ambiguous. This CDR3 comprises 14 residues. CDR1 and CDR2 (germline): SGHVS, FQNEAQ. The V gene lost 3 bases and the J gene lost 3 bases, with 11 bases spanning the gap. The CDR3 protein is CASSFPGAHTEAFF. The CDR3 DNA sequence: TGTGCCAGCAGCTTCCCGGGAGCTCACACTGAAGCTTTCTTT.

V usage is TRBV10-2 and J usage is TRBJ1-2, with 8 positions matching TRBD1. Trimming at V came to 0 bases and at J to 0 bases, leaving 6 bases not matched to a gene. This CDR3 spans 17 amino acids. Germline V gene sequence: CDR1 WSHSY, CDR2 SAAADI. The DNA for the CDR3 is TGCGCCAGCAGTGAGTCGGCAGGGGGCAGAGCTAACTATGGCTACACCTTC. This gives the protein CASSESAGGRANYGYTF.

The J gene is TRBJ2-1, the V gene TRBV7-9; TRBD2 aligns across 7 bases. With 1 base clipped from V and 3 bases from J, the junction kept 6 bases outside the gene matches. The CDR3 loop spans 16 amino acids. Germline V CDR1 and CDR2: SEHNR, FQNEAQ (reference sequence). As DNA, the CDR3 is TGTGCCAGCAGCTTAGAAGCGGGATCGGTCTACAATGAGCAGTTCTTC. This translates into CASSLEAGSVYNEQFF.

V and J are TRBV4-2 and TRBJ1-6; D is possibly TRBD1 (5 bases). The CDR3 is 14 residues long. The V gene's germline CDR1 is LGHNA and CDR2 YNFKEQ. Trimming pared 3 bases from V and 6 bases from J, leaving 9 bases between. CDR3 in DNA: TGTGCCAGCAGCCAGTGGAGGGGTAATTCACCCCTCCACTTT. It translates to CASSQWRGNSPLHF.

This clone was seen a single time. The rearrangement joins TRBV7-8 to TRBJ1-3; D is unclear. The CDR3 sequence is 16 residues long. The germline V and J ends were trimmed by 5 bases and 0 bases, with 14 bases remaining between them. Per germline, CDR1 SGHVS and CDR2 FQNEAQ. This CDR3 is CASSPPGVNSGNTIYF. In nucleotides, the CDR3 is TGTGCCAGCAGCCCCCCTGGGGTAAACTCTGGAAACACCATATATTTT.

V and J are TRBV7-2 and TRBJ1-2; D unresolved. V lost 4 bases, J lost 6 bases, and 15 bases lay in between. Germline V gene sequence: CDR1 SGHTA, CDR2 FQGNSA. This CDR3 is built from 14 residues. CDR3 sequence (DNA): TGTGCCAGCAGCTCCTCCAGCGGTATCCATGGCTACACCTTC. It codes for CASSSSSGIHGYTF. The full variable domain, completed using reference TRBV7-2 and TRBJ1-2, is GAGVSQSPSNKVTEKGKDVELRCDPISGHTALYWYRQSLGQGLEFLIYFQGNSAPDKSGLPSDRFSAERTGGSVSTLTIQRTQQEDSAVYLCASSSSSGIHGYTFGSGTRLTVV.

The chain has TRBV7-2 and TRBJ2-2, with TRBD2 as a possible D gene (7 bases). Germline V gives CDR1 SGHTA, CDR2 FQGNSA. Between the trimmed V and J ends, which lost 2 bases and 5 bases, there was a span of 15 bases. The CDR3 sequence is 16 residues long. The CDR3 sequence: CASSLNPGGGTGELFF. The DNA for the CDR3 is TGTGCCAGCAGCTTAAACCCGGGGGGCGGAACCGGGGAGCTGTTTTTT.

This clone was found a few times. V gene TRBV2 combines with J gene TRBJ1-2; D not certain. V lost 6 bases, J lost 0 bases, and 14 bases lay in between. CDR1 and CDR2 (germline): SNHLY, FYNNEI. This CDR3 has 15 amino acids. CDR3 DNA sequence: TGTGCCAGCAGAACTCCAACACCTACTAACTATGGCTACACCTTC. Protein: CASRTPTPTNYGYTF. The full variable domain, rest sourced from reference TRBV2 and TRBJ1-2, is EPEVTQTPSHQVTQMGQEVILRCVPISNHLYFYWYRQILGQKVEFLVSFYNNEISEKSEIFDDQFSVERPDGSNFTLKIRSTKLEDSAMYFCASRTPTPTNYGYTFGSGTRLTVV.